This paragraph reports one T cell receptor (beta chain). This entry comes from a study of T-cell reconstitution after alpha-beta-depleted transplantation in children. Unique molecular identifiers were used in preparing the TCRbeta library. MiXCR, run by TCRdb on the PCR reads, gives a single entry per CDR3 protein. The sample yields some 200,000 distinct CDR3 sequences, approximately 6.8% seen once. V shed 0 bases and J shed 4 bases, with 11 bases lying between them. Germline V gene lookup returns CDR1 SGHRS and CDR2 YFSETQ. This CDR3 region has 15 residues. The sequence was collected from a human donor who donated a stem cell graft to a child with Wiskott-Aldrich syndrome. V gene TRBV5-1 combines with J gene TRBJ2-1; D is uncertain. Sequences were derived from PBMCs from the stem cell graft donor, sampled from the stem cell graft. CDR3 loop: CASSLGSFGYNEQFF. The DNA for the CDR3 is TGCGCCAGCAGCTTGGGTTCATTCGGGTACAATGAGCAGTTCTTC.